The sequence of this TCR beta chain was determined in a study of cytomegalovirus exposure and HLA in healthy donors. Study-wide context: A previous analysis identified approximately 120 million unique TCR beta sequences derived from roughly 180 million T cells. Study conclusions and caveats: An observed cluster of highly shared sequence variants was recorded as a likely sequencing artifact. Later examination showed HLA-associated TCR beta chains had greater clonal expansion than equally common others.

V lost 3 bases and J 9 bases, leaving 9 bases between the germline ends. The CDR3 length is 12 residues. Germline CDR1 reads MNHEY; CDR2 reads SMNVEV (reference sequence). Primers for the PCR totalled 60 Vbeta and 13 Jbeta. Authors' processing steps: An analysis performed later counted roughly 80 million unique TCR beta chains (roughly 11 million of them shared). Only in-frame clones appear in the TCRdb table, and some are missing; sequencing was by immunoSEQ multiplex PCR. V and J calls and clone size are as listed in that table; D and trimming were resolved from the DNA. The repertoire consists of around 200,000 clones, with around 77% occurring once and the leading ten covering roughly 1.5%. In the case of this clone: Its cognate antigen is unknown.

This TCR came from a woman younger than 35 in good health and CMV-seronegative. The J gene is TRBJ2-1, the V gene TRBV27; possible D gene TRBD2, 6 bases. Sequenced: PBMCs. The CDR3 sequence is CASSFTSSEQFF. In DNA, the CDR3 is TGTGCCAGCAGTTTTACTAGCAGTGAGCAGTTCTTC.